These 26 T cell receptor beta chains were all obtained from the same sample, sequenced in a study of cytomegalovirus exposure and HLA in healthy donors. With 60 Vbeta and 13 Jbeta primers, the PCR was carried out. Profiling relied on immunoSEQ multiplex PCR, and the TCRdb table lists in-frame clones only, not all of them. The sample holds about 120,000 clones, around four fifths seen once. The sample taken for sequencing was PBMCs. These receptors were collected from a woman in her forties in good health and CMV-seropositive.

The chain combines TRBV27 with TRBJ2-7, with 9 bases identical to TRBD1. Germline V gene lookup returns CDR1 MNHEY and CDR2 SMNVEV (reference sequence). Trimming at V came to 5 bases and at J to 4 bases, leaving 15 bases not matched to a gene. This CDR3 contains 17 residues. CDR3 bases: TGTGCCAGCAGTGAACTAACAGGGGGCGCCCTTATTTACGAGCAGTACTTC. Protein product: CASSELTGGALIYEQYF.

The chain couples TRBV11-2 to TRBJ2-5; D is perhaps TRBD1 (7 bases). The DNA end is more similar to TRBJ2-7, so the J call may be wrong. The germline V gene encodes CDR1 SGHAT and CDR2 FQNNGV. The CDR3 length is 15 residues. CDR3: CASSLHRGGTYEQYF. The DNA of the CDR3 is TGTGCCAGCAGCCTACACAGGGGAGGTACCTACGAGCAGTACTTC.

V usage is TRBV5-1 and J usage is TRBJ2-1, with TRBD1 identical over 7 bases. Trimming cost V 0 bases and J 6 bases; bases outside gene matches: 6. In germline, CDR1 is SGHRS, CDR2 YFSETQ. The CDR3 length is 15 residues. The CDR3 DNA reads TGCGCCAGCAGCTTGGGACAGGGTTCAGTCAATGAGCAGTTCTTC. It specifies CASSLGQGSVNEQFF. The whole variable domain, remainder taken from reference TRBV5-1 and TRBJ2-1, is KAGVTQTPRYLIKTRGQQVTLSCSPISGHRSVSWYQQTPGQGLQFLFEYFSETQRNKGNFPGRFSGRQFSNSRSEMNVSTLELGDSALYLCASSLGQGSVNEQFFGPGTRLTVL.

This rearrangement joins TRBV27 to TRBJ2-5, with TRBD1 matching over 8 bases. The better agreement between TRBJ2-7 and the DNA end casts doubt on the J call. Germline V gene data show CDR1 as MNHEY and CDR2 as SMNVEV (reference sequence). CDR3 length: 15 residues. The CDR3 coding sequence is TGTGCCAGCAGTGTTTTGCCGGGACAGGCCTACGAGCAGTACTTC. It yields the protein CASSVLPGQAYEQYF.

The chain combines TRBV19 with TRBJ2-1, with 11 bases matching TRBD2. The CDR3 extends over 14 amino acids. Germline V lookup: CDR1 LNHDA, CDR2 SQIVND (reference sequence). The J segment lost 2 bases and the V segment lost 9 bases, leaving 3 bases of the junction unmatched. The CDR3 sequence: CASYSGRAYNEQFF. The CDR3 DNA is TGTGCCAGCTATAGCGGGAGGGCCTACAATGAGCAGTTCTTC. The variable domain in full, completed from reference TRBV19 and TRBJ2-1, reads DGGITQSPKYLFRKEGQNVTLSCEQNLNHDAMYWYRQDPGQGLRLIYYSQIVNDFQKGDIAEGYSVSREKKESFPLTVTSAQKNPTAFYLCASYSGRAYNEQFFGPGTRLTVL.

The gene calls are TRBV10-2 and TRBJ1-5; D may be TRBD1 (5 bases). Per the germline V gene, CDR1 is WSHSY and CDR2 is SAAADI. V dropped 4 bases and J dropped 4 bases, with 8 bases sitting between them. This CDR3 has 13 amino acids. The CDR3 sequence: CASSAGFNQPQHF. CDR3 sequence (DNA): TGCGCCAGCAGTGCAGGGTTTAATCAGCCCCAGCATTTT.

The chain recombines TRBV28 with TRBJ2-2; possible D gene TRBD1, 6 bases. V lost 3 bases to trimming and J lost 5 bases, with 16 bases between them. Germline V gene lookup returns CDR1 MDHEN and CDR2 SYDVKM. There are 16 residues in the CDR3. The CDR3 region is CASSLIIQGWTGELFF. The CDR3 nucleotides read TGTGCCAGCAGTTTGATCATACAGGGCTGGACCGGGGAGCTGTTTTTT.

The genes are TRBV4-3 and TRBJ1-2; possible D gene TRBD1, 5 bases. Germline V gene data show CDR1 as LGHNA and CDR2 as YSLEER. V gave up 5 bases and J gave up 1 base, with 8 bases separating them. The CDR3 extends over 13 amino acids. CDR3 residues: CASSETVNYGYTF. CDR3 nucleotides: TGCGCCAGCAGCGAGACAGTTAACTATGGCTACACCTTC.

V gene TRBV18 combines with J gene TRBJ2-2, with TRBD1 matching 7 bases. Germline V lookup: CDR1 KGHSH, CDR2 LQKENI. With 1 base clipped from V and 3 bases from J, the junction kept 5 bases outside the gene matches. The CDR3 contains 16 residues. CDR3 loop: CASSPLRGPDTGELFF. The CDR3 region has the DNA TGTGCCAGCTCACCACTAAGGGGGCCAGACACCGGGGAGCTGTTTTTT.

This clone came up once. CDR3 bases: TGTGCCAGCAGTCCCAGGGTGGGCAATCAGCCCCAGCATTTT. Its protein product is CASSPRVGNQPQHF. This chain joins TRBV28 and TRBJ1-5; the D gene is possibly TRBD1 (5 bases). The CDR3 has 14 residues. Trimming left V 5 bases short and J 2 bases short, with 10 bases between. Germline values: CDR1 MDHEN, CDR2 SYDVKM. The entire variable domain, with the rest obtained from reference TRBV28 and TRBJ1-5, is as follows: DVKVTQSSRYLVKRTGEKVFLECVQDMDHENMFWYRQDPGLGLRLIYFSYDVKMKEKGDIPEGYSVSREKKERFSLILESASTNQTSMYLCASSPRVGNQPQHFGDGTRLSIL.

The chain links TRBV5-4 to TRBJ2-1, with 9 bases matching TRBD2. V dropped 3 bases and J dropped 8; count of bases not matched to a gene: 3. This CDR3 is 13 amino acids long. Germline V lookup: CDR1 SGHNT, CDR2 YYREEE (reference sequence). The CDR3 nucleotides are TGTGCCAGCAGCTGGACTAGCGACGATGAGCAGTTCTTC. Residues: CASSWTSDDEQFF.

This chain links TRBV7-9 with TRBJ2-7; 7 nucleotides line up with TRBD1. In germline, CDR1 is SEHNR, CDR2 FQNEAQ (reference sequence). This CDR3 comprises 14 residues. Losses at the gene ends were 4 bases for V and 5 bases for J; bases not matched to a gene: 8. Here the CDR3 reads CASSYATGYHEQYF. CDR3 in DNA: TGTGCCAGCAGCTACGCGACAGGGTACCACGAGCAGTACTTC.

The chain recombines TRBV7-9 with TRBJ2-7; TRBD1 is a possible D gene (5 bases). This CDR3 region has 13 residues. Trimming stripped 5 bases from V and 3 bases from J, with 11 bases between. Germline V gene lookup returns CDR1 SEHNR and CDR2 FQNEAQ (reference sequence). The CDR3 is CASSGDTGYEQYF. For the CDR3, the DNA is TGTGCCAGCAGCGGAGACACAGGCTACGAGCAGTACTTC.

The gene calls are TRBV28 and TRBJ1-2; maybe TRBD1 (5 bases). The length of the CDR3 is 14 residues. Trimming shortened V by 7 bases and J by 5 bases, and 17 bases separated the two germline ends. The germline CDR1 and CDR2 sequences are MDHEN and SYDVKM. CDR3 nucleotides: TGTGCCAGCACCCATCAGGGCGGAGAGTATGGCTACACCTTC. This codes for CASTHQGGEYGYTF.

V and J are TRBV19 and TRBJ2-7; 14 nucleotides align to TRBD2. The germline CDR1 and CDR2 sequences are LNHDA and SQIVND (reference sequence). Trimming removed 4 bases from V and 8 bases from J; junction bases left unmatched: 10. This CDR3 spans 16 amino acids. The CDR3 DNA sequence: TGTGCCAGTAGTACCGCAGGACTAGCGGGAGGATGGAAGCAGTACTTC. Protein sequence: CASSTAGLAGGWKQYF.

In nucleotides, the CDR3 is TGTGCCAGCAGCTTAGAGCTAGCGGGAGTGGGTGAGCAGTTCTTC. This codes for CASSLELAGVGEQFF. V is TRBV7-9 and J is TRBJ2-1, with 10 nucleotides matching TRBD2. In germline, CDR1 is SEHNR, CDR2 FQNEAQ (reference sequence). The J segment lost 9 bases and the V segment lost 1 base, leaving 6 bases of the junction unmatched. The CDR3 sequence is 15 residues long.

The rearrangement joins TRBV6-6 to TRBJ2-2, with D perhaps TRBD2 (6 bases). Trimming stripped 11 bases from V and 4 bases from J, with 14 bases between. Germline V gene lookup returns CDR1 MNHNY and CDR2 SVGAGI (reference sequence). CDR3 length equals 13 residues. The chain's CDR3 is CACKAGLTGELFF. The CDR3 region has the DNA TGTGCCTGTAAAGCGGGTCTCACCGGGGAGCTGTTTTTT.

V usage is TRBV27 and J usage is TRBJ2-1; D is perhaps TRBD2 (6 bases). The CDR3 spans 12 residues. Germline lookup yields CDR1 MNHEY and CDR2 SMNVEV (reference sequence). Trimming removed 2 bases from V and 8 bases from J, with 7 bases in between. The CDR3 sequence: CASSLGGDEQFF. The CDR3 nucleotides read TGTGCCAGCAGTTTAGGAGGGGATGAGCAGTTCTTC.

The chain has TRBV4-1 and TRBJ2-3, with TRBD2 as a possible D gene (6 bases). Germline V gene sequence: CDR1 MGHRA, CDR2 YSYEKL. The V and J ends lost 0 bases and 4 bases respectively, with 11 bases between them. The CDR3 has 15 amino acids. CDR3 in DNA: TGCGCCAGCAGCCAAGAGGGACTGTTGGCAGATACGCAGTATTTT. Encoded protein: CASSQEGLLADTQYF.

CDR3 sequence: CASSYLGHQNTGELFF. CDR3 in DNA: TGTGCCAGCAGTTACCTGGGACACCAGAACACCGGGGAGCTGTTTTTT. The V gene is TRBV6-5, the J gene TRBJ2-2, with D perhaps matching TRBD1 (6 bases). CDR3 size: 16 residues. Per the germline V gene, CDR1 is MNHEY and CDR2 is SVGAGI. Trimming left V 2 bases short and J 1 base short, with 11 bases between.

The chain joins TRBV25-1 to TRBJ2-1; 9 nucleotides agree with TRBD2. The ends lost 5 bases at V and 3 bases at J; junction bases unmatched: 5. CDR1 is MGHDK and CDR2 is SYGVNS in the germline V gene. The CDR3 has 15 residues. The DNA for the CDR3 is TGTGCCAGCAGTCTTAGCGGGAGTGTCTACAATGAGCAGTTCTTC. Translation: CASSLSGSVYNEQFF.

CDR3 nucleotides: TGTGCCAGCAGCCACACCCGGGACAGGGATATGAACACTGAAGCTTTCTTT. Its translation is CASSHTRDRDMNTEAFF. The chain employs TRBV5-4 and TRBJ1-1, with 9 nucleotides matching TRBD1. After removal of 4 bases from V and 0 bases from J, the junction contained 10 bases not matched to a gene. CDR1 and CDR2 (germline): SGHNT, YYREEE (reference sequence). The CDR3 length is 17 residues.

The V and J genes are TRBV28 and TRBJ2-7, with 8 bases lining up with TRBD1. Germline assignment: CDR1 MDHEN and CDR2 SYDVKM. The CDR3 spans 13 residues. With V trimmed by 7 bases and J by 13 bases, 15 bases remained unmatched. In DNA form, the CDR3 reads TGTGCCAGCAACGGACAGGGAGGTCTCCTCGGTTACTTC. This sequence encodes CASNGQGGLLGYF. Together with reference TRBV28 and TRBJ2-7, the CDR3 gives the full variable domain: DVKVTQSSRYLVKRTGEKVFLECVQDMDHENMFWYRQDPGLGLRLIYFSYDVKMKEKGDIPEGYSVSREKKERFSLILESASTNQTSMYLCASNGQGGLLGYFGPGTRLTVT.

The V gene is TRBV5-1, the J gene TRBJ2-1; the D gene is possibly TRBD2 (5 bases). The length of the CDR3 is 11 residues. V was cut by 4 bases and J by 6 bases, with 5 bases left in between. CDR1 SGHRS and CDR2 YFSETQ come from the germline V gene. This CDR3 is CASSTSNEQFF. The CDR3 nucleotides are TGCGCCAGCAGCACTAGCAATGAGCAGTTCTTC. Looking up the rest from reference TRBV5-1 and TRBJ2-1 gives the full variable domain: KAGVTQTPRYLIKTRGQQVTLSCSPISGHRSVSWYQQTPGQGLQFLFEYFSETQRNKGNFPGRFSGRQFSNSRSEMNVSTLELGDSALYLCASSTSNEQFFGPGTRLTVL.

This clone was counted a few times. The J gene is TRBJ2-1, the V gene TRBV6-1; 11 nucleotides line up with TRBD2. Germline trimming cut 2 bases from V and 7 bases from J; bases unmatched to any gene: 4. The CDR3 spans 15 residues. The germline gives CDR1 MNHNS, CDR2 SASEGT. The chain's CDR3 is CASSEQLAGVNEQFF. In DNA, the CDR3 is TGTGCCAGCAGTGAACAACTAGCGGGAGTAAATGAGCAGTTCTTC.

This clone appeared a single time. The V and J genes are TRBV15 and TRBJ2-5; no clear D. The germline V and J ends were trimmed by 1 base and 5 bases, with 8 bases remaining between them. Germline CDR1 is LNHNV and CDR2 is YYDKDF (reference sequence). This CDR3 region has 13 residues. CDR3 in DNA: TGTGCCACCAGCAGAGTCCAATTTGAGACCCAGTACTTC. This sequence encodes CATSRVQFETQYF.